Listed below are T cell receptor beta chains from one sample, sequenced in a study of CD8+ T cells in alopecia areata. Data came from immunoSEQ multiplex PCR; TCRdb stores just in-frame clones and leaves some out. Of about 60,000 clones listed, around 45% were seen once; the top ten hold around 20%. Sample: CD8+ T cells sorted from blood, taken at approximately week 36, from a patient treated with tofacitinib. These receptors were taken from a human donor with alopecia areata. Each CDR3 is given with its conserved first and last residue. Fields, in order: clone size, D gene, V gene, J gene, CDR3 DNA, CDR3 protein. The D gene is left open where the match is weak. Only part of the rows carry a size: once, few, many, or a class if the clone is expanded.

clone_size: once; d_call: NA; v_call: TRBV9; j_call: TRBJ2-6; cdr3_nt: TGTGCCAGCAGCGCCCCTATCTCTGGGGCCAACGTCCTGACTTTC; cdr3_aa: CASSAPISGANVLTF
clone_size: NA; d_call: NA; v_call: TRBV9; j_call: TRBJ1-2; cdr3_nt: TGTGCCAGCAGCGTAGCTACGAATGGCTACACCTTC; cdr3_aa: CASSVATNGYTF
clone_size: NA; d_call: NA; v_call: TRBV21-1; j_call: TRBJ2-5; cdr3_nt: TGTGCCAGCAGCAAACGCGGGGACGGCCAAGAGACCCAGTACTTC; cdr3_aa: CASSKRGDGQETQYF
clone_size: few; d_call: TRBD2; v_call: TRBV30; j_call: TRBJ2-1; cdr3_nt: TGTGCCTGGAGTATAACTAGCGGGATCAATGAGCAGTTCTTC; cdr3_aa: CAWSITSGINEQFF
clone_size: NA; d_call: NA; v_call: TRBV11-2; j_call: TRBJ2-5; cdr3_nt: TGTGCCAGCAGCCCGTTGATGGGGGGTCAAGAGACCCAGTACTTC; cdr3_aa: CASSPLMGGQETQYF
clone_size: NA; d_call: NA; v_call: TRBV4-1; j_call: TRBJ2-1; cdr3_nt: TGCGCCAGCAGCCAAGAGTCGGGACACCCCTACGAGCAGTTCTTC; cdr3_aa: CASSQESGHPYEQFF
clone_size: NA; d_call: NA; v_call: TRBV28; j_call: TRBJ2-1; cdr3_nt: TGTGCCAGCGAAAAGGTTGGGGAGCAGTTCTTC; cdr3_aa: CASEKVGEQFF
clone_size: NA; d_call: NA; v_call: TRBV7-9; j_call: TRBJ2-5; cdr3_nt: TGTGCCAGCAGATCCACGGTCAGCGGTCCCCAAGAGACCCAGTACTTC; cdr3_aa: CASRSTVSGPQETQYF
clone_size: once; d_call: NA; v_call: TRBV4-1; j_call: TRBJ2-1; cdr3_nt: TGCGCCAGCAGCCAAGTTCAATCGATCAATGAGCAGTTCTTC; cdr3_aa: CASSQVQSINEQFF
clone_size: NA; d_call: TRBD2; v_call: TRBV7-9; j_call: TRBJ2-3; cdr3_nt: TGTGCCAGCAGCTCTAGCGGGAGTATCTTTGCGGCGCAGTATTTT; cdr3_aa: CASSSSGSIFAAQYF
clone_size: NA; d_call: NA; v_call: TRBV7-8; j_call: TRBJ2-2; cdr3_nt: TGTGCCAGCAGCTTACTGCGGACCGGGGAGCTGTTTTTT; cdr3_aa: CASSLLRTGELFF
clone_size: NA; d_call: NA; v_call: TRBV9; j_call: TRBJ2-7; cdr3_nt: TGTGCCAGCAGCGCCGGACGGGGCTTGGAGCAGTACTTC; cdr3_aa: CASSAGRGLEQYF
clone_size: NA; d_call: TRBD2; v_call: TRBV27; j_call: TRBJ2-2; cdr3_nt: TGTGCCAGCAGTCCCCTCTCCGGGAGGGCCGGAGAGGCCGGGGAGCTGTTTTTT; cdr3_aa: CASSPLSGRAGEAGELFF
clone_size: once; d_call: NA; v_call: TRBV9; j_call: TRBJ2-1; cdr3_nt: TGTGCCAGCTCCACAGGGACCTCCTGGGATGAGCAGTTCTTC; cdr3_aa: CASSTGTSWDEQFF
clone_size: NA; d_call: TRBD1; v_call: TRBV7-7; j_call: TRBJ1-2; cdr3_nt: TGTGCTAGCAGCTCGGACAGGGACTATGGCTACACCTTC; cdr3_aa: CASSSDRDYGYTF
clone_size: few; d_call: NA; v_call: TRBV11-2; j_call: TRBJ2-3; cdr3_nt: TGTGCCAGCAGGGCGACCGGCACAGATACGCAGTATTTT; cdr3_aa: CASRATGTDTQYF
clone_size: NA; d_call: TRBD1; v_call: TRBV29-1; j_call: TRBJ2-7; cdr3_nt: TGCAGCGTCGCCGGGACAGGGGCCTACGAGCAGTACTTC; cdr3_aa: CSVAGTGAYEQYF
clone_size: few; d_call: NA; v_call: TRBV27; j_call: TRBJ2-4; cdr3_nt: TGTGCCAGCAGTCCGCTTTTTAGAGAAAAACGGGAAAACATTCAGTACTTC; cdr3_aa: CASSPLFREKRENIQYF
clone_size: once; d_call: NA; v_call: TRBV9; j_call: TRBJ1-2; cdr3_nt: TGTGCCAGCAGGGATTCGGGGGCTCCCTATGGCTACACCTTC; cdr3_aa: CASRDSGAPYGYTF
clone_size: NA; d_call: NA; v_call: TRBV9; j_call: TRBJ1-1; cdr3_nt: TGTGCCAGCAGGGGACTGCACACTGAAGCTTTCTTT; cdr3_aa: CASRGLHTEAFF
clone_size: few; d_call: TRBD2; v_call: TRBV9; j_call: TRBJ2-5; cdr3_nt: TGTGCCAGCAGCGTCGGGACTAGCGGGATCCAAGAGACCCAGTACTTC; cdr3_aa: CASSVGTSGIQETQYF
clone_size: few; d_call: TRBD1; v_call: TRBV29-1; j_call: TRBJ1-2; cdr3_nt: TGCTCCGGGACAGGGGGCTGGGGCTATGGCTACACCTTC; cdr3_aa: CSGTGGWGYGYTF
clone_size: NA; d_call: TRBD1; v_call: TRBV29-1; j_call: TRBJ2-5; cdr3_nt: TGCAGCGTTGAAACAGGGGGGAGGGAGACCCAGTACTTC; cdr3_aa: CSVETGGRETQYF
clone_size: NA; d_call: TRBD1; v_call: TRBV11-2; j_call: TRBJ2-7; cdr3_nt: TGTGCCAGCAGCGAAGGACAGGGGGCTTACGAGCAGTACTTC; cdr3_aa: CASSEGQGAYEQYF
clone_size: NA; d_call: NA; v_call: TRBV13; j_call: TRBJ1-2; cdr3_nt: TGTGCCAGCAGCGATGGTCAGGCCTATGGCTACACCTTC; cdr3_aa: CASSDGQAYGYTF
clone_size: NA; d_call: NA; v_call: TRBV25-1; j_call: TRBJ2-2; cdr3_nt: TGTGCCAGCGGGGGACCCGGGGAGCTGTTTTTT; cdr3_aa: CASGGPGELFF
clone_size: NA; d_call: NA; v_call: TRBV27; j_call: TRBJ1-1; cdr3_nt: TGTGCCAGCAGTCACCAAACTGAAGCTTTCTTT; cdr3_aa: CASSHQTEAFF
clone_size: NA; d_call: TRBD1; v_call: TRBV30; j_call: TRBJ2-2; cdr3_nt: TGTGCCTGGAGCCGGAGACAGGGGGCCACCGGGGAGCTGTTTTTT; cdr3_aa: CAWSRRQGATGELFF
clone_size: NA; d_call: NA; v_call: TRBV29-1; j_call: TRBJ1-2; cdr3_nt: TGCAGCGCTAAAAGCGGAGGACCAAATGGCTACACCTTC; cdr3_aa: CSAKSGGPNGYTF
clone_size: few; d_call: NA; v_call: TRBV30; j_call: TRBJ2-7; cdr3_nt: TGTGCCTGGAGTACCGACAGAGAGCAGTACTTC; cdr3_aa: CAWSTDREQYF
clone_size: few; d_call: TRBD1; v_call: TRBV6-5; j_call: TRBJ2-1; cdr3_nt: TGTGCCAGCAGTCCCTGGACAGGGGAGCGTGAGCAGTTCTTC; cdr3_aa: CASSPWTGEREQFF
clone_size: NA; d_call: TRBD1; v_call: TRBV27; j_call: TRBJ2-7; cdr3_nt: TGTGCCAGCAGTCCGGGACAGGGGCCCTACGAGCAGTACTTC; cdr3_aa: CASSPGQGPYEQYF
clone_size: NA; d_call: NA; v_call: TRBV2; j_call: TRBJ2-3; cdr3_nt: TGTGCCAGCACGACGGGGGCGGCAGATACGCAGTATTTT; cdr3_aa: CASTTGAADTQYF
clone_size: NA; d_call: TRBD2; v_call: TRBV18; j_call: TRBJ2-5; cdr3_nt: TGTGCCAGCTCTCTAGGACTAGCGGTACAAGAGACCCAGTACTTC; cdr3_aa: CASSLGLAVQETQYF
clone_size: NA; d_call: TRBD1; v_call: TRBV9; j_call: TRBJ2-7; cdr3_nt: TGTGCCAGCAGTGAAGCGCTTTCCGGGACAGGGGACCCCTACGAGCAGTACTTC; cdr3_aa: CASSEALSGTGDPYEQYF
clone_size: few; d_call: TRBD1; v_call: TRBV29-1; j_call: TRBJ1-2; cdr3_nt: TGCAGCCTTAGTGGGACAGGGTTTGACTATGGCTACACCTTC; cdr3_aa: CSLSGTGFDYGYTF
clone_size: few; d_call: NA; v_call: TRBV9; j_call: TRBJ2-1; cdr3_nt: TGTGCCAGCAGCGCCGGGACGAGCTACAATGAGCAGTTCTTC; cdr3_aa: CASSAGTSYNEQFF
clone_size: NA; d_call: NA; v_call: TRBV19; j_call: TRBJ1-2; cdr3_nt: TGTGCCAGTTCGACCGGGACTGGGTACGGCTACACCTTC; cdr3_aa: CASSTGTGYGYTF
clone_size: NA; d_call: TRBD1; v_call: TRBV2; j_call: TRBJ1-2; cdr3_nt: TGTGCCAGCACTACCGGGACAGGGGGCCGCTATGGCTACACCTTC; cdr3_aa: CASTTGTGGRYGYTF
clone_size: NA; d_call: TRBD1; v_call: TRBV28; j_call: TRBJ2-7; cdr3_nt: TGTGCCAGCAGTCGATTCGGACAGGGATCATACGAGCAGTACTTC; cdr3_aa: CASSRFGQGSYEQYF
clone_size: few; d_call: TRBD2; v_call: TRBV29-1; j_call: TRBJ2-7; cdr3_nt: TGCAGCGTTGGCGGGAGCTCCTACGAGCAGTACTTC; cdr3_aa: CSVGGSSYEQYF
clone_size: NA; d_call: NA; v_call: TRBV7-2; j_call: TRBJ2-7; cdr3_nt: TGTGCCAGCAGCTTAGCTGGTAGCGAGCAGTACTTC; cdr3_aa: CASSLAGSEQYF
clone_size: NA; d_call: NA; v_call: TRBV29-1; j_call: TRBJ2-6; cdr3_nt: TGCAGCGTTGAGGGTGACGGTTCTCTGGGGGCCAACGTCCTGACTTTC; cdr3_aa: CSVEGDGSLGANVLTF
clone_size: few; d_call: NA; v_call: TRBV2; j_call: TRBJ1-1; cdr3_nt: TGTGCCAGCAGTGGGCAGGGGACGAACACTGAAGCTTTCTTT; cdr3_aa: CASSGQGTNTEAFF
clone_size: NA; d_call: NA; v_call: TRBV5-1; j_call: TRBJ2-7; cdr3_nt: TGCGCCAGCAGCTCTACGGAGGGGATATACTTC; cdr3_aa: CASSSTEGIYF